The 3 T cell receptor beta chains below all came from one sample that was sequenced in a study of T cells after somatic rescue of genetic block. TCRdb keeps only in-frame clones here, not all; method: immunoSEQ multiplex PCR. The table records approximately 88,000 clones, 75% to 90% of them present only once. Material: peripheral blood mononuclear cells (PBMCs). These receptors all come from a woman under 30.

This clone has just one count. The rearrangement joins TRBV6-4 to TRBJ2-1; the D call may be TRBD1 or TRBD2 (6 bases each). The CDR3 is made up of 15 amino acids. Looked up from germline, CDR1 is MRHNA and CDR2 is SNTAGT. Trimming stripped 0 bases from V and 7 bases from J, with 13 bases between. DNA for the CDR3: TGTGCCAGCAGTGACTCGAGGGGGGCCCGTAATGAGCAGTTCTTC. Translated, it gives CASSDSRGARNEQFF.

V usage is TRBV7-8 and J usage is TRBJ1-2; maybe TRBD1 (6 bases). Trimming pared 4 bases from V and 7 bases from J, leaving 16 bases between. The CDR3 totals 14 residues. Germline loops: CDR1 SGHVS, CDR2 FQNEAQ. The CDR3 sequence: CASSWRTGLGGYTF. The DNA for the CDR3 is TGTGCCAGCAGCTGGAGAACAGGGTTGGGTGGCTACACCTTC.

As regards this clone: The same CDR3 can be traced to other DNA sequences in this sample. The chain employs TRBV28 and TRBJ1-1, with D maybe TRBD1 (5 bases). Looked up from germline, CDR1 is MDHEN and CDR2 is SYDVKM. With 3 bases removed from V and 0 bases from J, the gap between germline ends came to 8 bases. This CDR3 is built from 14 residues. CDR3 in DNA: TGTGCCAGCAGTTTTCGGGGACTGAACACTGAAGCTTTCTTT. It encodes CASSFRGLNTEAFF. Supplemented by reference TRBV28 and TRBJ1-1, the full variable domain reads DVKVTQSSRYLVKRTGEKVFLECVQDMDHENMFWYRQDPGLGLRLIYFSYDVKMKEKGDIPEGYSVSREKKERFSLILESASTNQTSMYLCASSFRGLNTEAFFGQGTRLTVV.